What follows are 14 T cell receptor beta chains derived from one specimen sequenced in a study of blood T cell repertoires in COVID-19. Data came from immunoSEQ multiplex PCR; TCRdb stores just in-frame clones and leaves some out. Altogether 100,000 to 120,000 clones are present, around nine tenths being singletons, with the ten largest covering 3.3%. What was sequenced was peripheral blood. These receptors were obtained from a woman between 50 and 59 years old with acute or convalescent COVID-19.

The V and J genes are TRBV28 and TRBJ1-2; D is unclear. The CDR3 has 13 amino acids. V lost 3 bases, J lost 5 bases, and 10 bases lay in between. Germline CDR1 and CDR2: MDHEN and SYDVKM. The CDR3 loop is CASSFQSGYGYTF. The CDR3 DNA reads as TGTGCCAGCAGTTTCCAATCCGGGTATGGCTACACCTTC.

J is TRBJ2-1 and V is TRBV2, with 7 nucleotides matching TRBD1. The CDR3 spans 12 residues. Per germline, CDR1 SNHLY and CDR2 FYNNEI. After removal of 9 bases from V and 7 bases from J, the junction contained 6 bases not matched to a gene. The DNA of the CDR3 is TGTGCCAGGGTACAGGGGAAAAATGAGCAGTTCTTC. Residues: CARVQGKNEQFF. Full variable domain (missing parts from reference TRBV2 and TRBJ2-1): EPEVTQTPSHQVTQMGQEVILRCVPISNHLYFYWYRQILGQKVEFLVSFYNNEISEKSEIFDDQFSVERPDGSNFTLKIRSTKLEDSAMYFCARVQGKNEQFFGPGTRLTVL.

This chain joins TRBV19 and TRBJ1-5, with D unclear. V was pared by 6 bases and J by 3 bases, with 12 bases between. There are 14 residues in the CDR3. Germline V gene data show CDR1 as LNHDA and CDR2 as SQIVND (reference sequence). This CDR3 reads CASRREGYNQPQHF. The CDR3 coding sequence is TGTGCCAGTAGGCGAGAGGGTTACAATCAGCCCCAGCATTTT.

The rearrangement uses TRBV29-1 and TRBJ2-1, with a tentative D call TRBD2 (6 bases). CDR3 size: 13 residues. V lost 0 bases, J lost 6 bases, and 9 bases lay in between. Per germline, CDR1 SQVTM and CDR2 ANQGSEA. This chain's CDR3 is CSVEDLAINEQFF. The CDR3 nucleotides are TGCAGCGTTGAAGATCTAGCGATCAATGAGCAGTTCTTC.

The chain is built from TRBV6-5 and TRBJ2-7; 7 nucleotides agree with TRBD1. The CDR3 sequence is 14 residues long. V lost 5 bases, J lost 1 base, and 5 bases stayed unmatched. From germline, CDR1 is MNHEY and CDR2 SVGAGI. CDR3 DNA: TGTGCCAGCAGTCCCCAGACAGGGTCCTACGAGCAGTACTTC. The encoded protein is CASSPQTGSYEQYF.

The chain is built from TRBV5-1 and TRBJ2-1, with 7 nucleotides matching TRBD2. The CDR3 totals 14 residues. Germline V gene lookup returns CDR1 SGHRS and CDR2 YFSETQ. The J segment lost 8 bases and the V segment lost 4 bases, leaving 9 bases of the junction unmatched. CDR3 nucleotides: TGCGCCAGCAGCAAAACGATAGCGGGCGATGAGCAGTTCTTC. Its protein product is CASSKTIAGDEQFF.

The chain couples TRBV3-1 (or the pseudogene TRBV3-2) to TRBJ2-3, with TRBD2 matching 9 bases. The V and J ends lost 4 bases and 1 base, in that order; junction bases with no gene match: 3. Germline values: CDR1 LGHDT, CDR2 YNNKEL (reference sequence). The CDR3 consists of 15 residues. CDR3 amino acids: CASSRRTSGTDTQYF. CDR3 in DNA: TGTGCCAGCAGCCGGCGGACTAGCGGCACAGATACGCAGTATTTT.

CDR3 sequence reads: CASSKPHNIQETQYF. The CDR3 region has the DNA TGTGCCAGCAGCAAACCTCACAACATCCAAGAGACCCAGTACTTC. The V gene is TRBV21-1, the J gene TRBJ2-5; TRBD1, the table's D call, lacks a check against the DNA. TRBV21-1 is a known pseudogene. This CDR3 contains 15 residues.

This clone was seen more than once but under ten times. The chain is built from TRBV7-9 and TRBJ1-1, with 8 bases identical to TRBD1. The trim removed 3 bases at V and 7 bases at J, leaving 16 bases unmatched. CDR1 and CDR2 (germline): SEHNR, FQNEAQ (reference sequence). The CDR3 is 17 residues long. Here the CDR3 DNA reads TGTGCCAGCAGCTTTCCAAGGGTTGCAGGGGGCGAGAGTGAAGCTTTCTTT. The encoded protein is CASSFPRVAGGESEAFF.

V is TRBV6-6 and J is TRBJ2-3; possible D gene TRBD2, 6 bases. The germline V gene encodes CDR1 MNHNY and CDR2 SVGAGI (reference sequence). The V gene lost 6 bases and the J gene lost 3 bases, with 10 bases spanning the gap. The CDR3 sequence is 13 residues long. CDR3 DNA: TGTGCCAGCAGAACTGGGGGGACAGATACGCAGTATTTT. It yields the protein CASRTGGTDTQYF.

The chain combines TRBV5-5 with TRBJ2-2; D is uncertain. Trimming took 0 bases from V and 5 from J, leaving 20 bases between them. The CDR3 spans 18 residues. Germline CDR1 is SGHKS and CDR2 is YYEKEE (reference sequence). The CDR3 spells CASSLAWREITLTGELFF. The CDR3 bases are TGTGCCAGCAGCTTGGCCTGGAGAGAGATTACGCTAACCGGGGAGCTGTTTTTT.

The gene calls are TRBV3-1 (or the pseudogene TRBV3-2) and TRBJ1-2; 8 nucleotides line up with TRBD1. V lost 5 bases to trimming and J lost 4 bases; unmatched junction nucleotides: 9. The CDR3 spans 15 residues. Germline values: CDR1 LGHDT, CDR2 YNNKEL (reference sequence). The CDR3 region is CASSWDRTLSYGYTF. The CDR3, as DNA: TGTGCCAGCAGCTGGGACAGGACCCTTTCCTATGGCTACACCTTC.

J is TRBJ1-1 and V is TRBV29-1; the match to TRBD1 covers 7 bases. V lost 2 bases to trimming and J lost 3 bases; unmatched junction nucleotides: 9. CDR3 length equals 15 residues. In germline, CDR1 is SQVTM, CDR2 ANQGSEA. The CDR3 DNA reads as TGCAGCGTTGAATTCTCCGGGACAGCGGACACTGAAGCTTTCTTT. Translation gives CSVEFSGTADTEAFF. The full variable domain, with the rest looked up from reference TRBV29-1 and TRBJ1-1, is SAVISQKPSRDICQRGTSLTIQCQVDSQVTMMFWYRQQPGQSLTLIATANQGSEATYESGFVIDKFPISRPNLTFSTLTVSNMSPEDSSIYLCSVEFSGTADTEAFFGQGTRLTVV.

V gene TRBV6-5 combines with J gene TRBJ2-3, with D possibly being TRBD2 (5 bases). The CDR3 runs to 15 residues. Germline V gene sequence: CDR1 MNHEY, CDR2 SVGAGI. Trimming shortened V by 5 bases and J by 5 bases, and 17 bases separated the two germline ends. CDR3 amino acids: CASSLGFMSGDTQYF. The CDR3 bases are TGTGCCAGCAGTCTCGGGTTTATGAGCGGAGATACGCAGTATTTT.